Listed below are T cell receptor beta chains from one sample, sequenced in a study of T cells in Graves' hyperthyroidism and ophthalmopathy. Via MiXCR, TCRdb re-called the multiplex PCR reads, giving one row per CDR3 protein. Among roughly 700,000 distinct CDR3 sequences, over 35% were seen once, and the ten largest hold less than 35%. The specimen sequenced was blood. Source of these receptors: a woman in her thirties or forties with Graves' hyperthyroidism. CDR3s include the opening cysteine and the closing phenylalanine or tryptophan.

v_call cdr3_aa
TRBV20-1 CSARPSGGTRGEQYF
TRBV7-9 CASSSTGARGNTIYF
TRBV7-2 CASSLVAGKETQYF
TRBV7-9 CASSPPSGPSAETQYF
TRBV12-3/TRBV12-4 CASSLASAWAGGTGTEAFF
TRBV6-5 CASSWSQGFGRETQYF
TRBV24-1 CATSDLYDRGETQYF
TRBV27 CASYGVGRGGLETQYF
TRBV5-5 CASRGQGAVGGYTF
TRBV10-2 CASRARGAIAGTEAFF
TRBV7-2 CASSTYGGGDGYGYTF
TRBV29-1 CSVDTGWGTEAFF
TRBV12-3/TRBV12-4 CASSATGGAETQYF
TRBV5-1 CASSLAVMNTEAFF
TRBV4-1 CASGQAGTGAGEQYF
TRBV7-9 CASSTDRENQPQHF
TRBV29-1 CSGLGGTENTEAFF
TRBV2 CASRAEQSKNYGYTF
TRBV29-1 CSVSEGSQANTEAFF
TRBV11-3 CASSLSLRTDVQETQYF
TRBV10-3 CASSESQGDSPLHF
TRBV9 CASSSGRGGYNEQFF
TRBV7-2 CASSGPGKDGYTF
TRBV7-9 CASSFSGLGSPLHF
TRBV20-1 CSALPPGTSGTDTQYF
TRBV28 CASMTGERNQPQHF
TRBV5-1 CASSLTGPNTEASF
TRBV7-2 CASSWTGSSNQPQHF
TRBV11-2 CASSYPLGAGKETQYF
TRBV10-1 CASSESVVQPQHF
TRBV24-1 CATSDPGTGDYGYTF
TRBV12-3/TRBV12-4 CASSLGPTGLGNTIYF
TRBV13 CASSPLGASGSENTGELFF
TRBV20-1 CSATELGKNTGELLF
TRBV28 CASSPYVGGQETQYF
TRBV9 CASSPETGGRETQYF
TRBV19 CASRTTGGGGQPQHF